This T cell receptor (beta chain) comes out of a study of blood T cells in healthy people across ages. V lost 3 bases and J lost 2, with 28 bases in between. The CDR3 consists of 20 residues. Looked up from germline, CDR1 is SEHNR and CDR2 is FQNEAQ (reference sequence). The authors ran a second PCR of 7 to 11 cycles using a sample-barcoded 5' primer and a J-beta primer mix. TCRdb reprocessed the 5' RACE reads with MiXCR, giving one entry per CDR3 protein. The sample includes fewer than 900,000 distinct CDR3 sequences, roughly 41% of them seen just once. The rearrangement links TRBV7-9 to TRBJ1-1; no reliable D call. This receptor was obtained from an older woman in good health. Sequences were obtained from blood. CDR3 nucleotide sequence: TGTGCCAGCAGCTTGTTCAGGTTAGCCTCTTTCCGGCCGAATAACACTGAAGCTTTCTTT. Translating gives CASSLFRLASFRPNNTEAFF.